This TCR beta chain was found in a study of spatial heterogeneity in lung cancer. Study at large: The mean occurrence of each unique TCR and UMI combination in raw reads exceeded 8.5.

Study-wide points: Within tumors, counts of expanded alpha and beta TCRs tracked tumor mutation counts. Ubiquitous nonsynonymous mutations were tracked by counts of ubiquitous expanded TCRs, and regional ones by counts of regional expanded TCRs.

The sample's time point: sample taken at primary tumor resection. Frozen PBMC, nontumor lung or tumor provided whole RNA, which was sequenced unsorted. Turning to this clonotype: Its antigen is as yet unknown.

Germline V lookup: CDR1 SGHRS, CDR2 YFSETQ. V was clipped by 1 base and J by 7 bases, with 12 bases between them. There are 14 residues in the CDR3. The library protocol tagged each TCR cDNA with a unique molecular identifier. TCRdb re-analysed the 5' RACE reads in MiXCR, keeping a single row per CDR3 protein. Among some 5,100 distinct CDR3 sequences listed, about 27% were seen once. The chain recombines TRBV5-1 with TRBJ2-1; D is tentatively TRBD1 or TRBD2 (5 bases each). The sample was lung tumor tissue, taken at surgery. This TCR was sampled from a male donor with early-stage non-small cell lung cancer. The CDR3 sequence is CASSLTGQLNEQFF. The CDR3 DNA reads TGCGCCAGCAGCTTGACGGGGCAGCTGAATGAGCAGTTCTTC.